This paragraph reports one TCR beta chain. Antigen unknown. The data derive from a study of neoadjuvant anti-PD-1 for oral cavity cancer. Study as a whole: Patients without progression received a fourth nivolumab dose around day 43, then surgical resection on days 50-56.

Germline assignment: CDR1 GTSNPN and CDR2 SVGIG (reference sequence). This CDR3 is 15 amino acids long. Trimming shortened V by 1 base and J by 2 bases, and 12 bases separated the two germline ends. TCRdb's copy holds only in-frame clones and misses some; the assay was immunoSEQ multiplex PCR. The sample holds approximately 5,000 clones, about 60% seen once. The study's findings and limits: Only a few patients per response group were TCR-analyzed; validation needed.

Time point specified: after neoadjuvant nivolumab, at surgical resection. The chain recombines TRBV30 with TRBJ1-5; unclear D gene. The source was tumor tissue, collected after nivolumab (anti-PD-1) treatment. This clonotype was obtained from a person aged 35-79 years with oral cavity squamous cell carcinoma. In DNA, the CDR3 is TGTGCCTGGAGTGAAGGGCGCTCGGGCAATCAGCCCCAGCATTTT. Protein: CAWSEGRSGNQPQHF.